These 4 T cell receptor beta chains originate from one sample sequenced in a study of T-cell memory formation after mild COVID-19. TCRdb itself ran the 5' RACE reads through MiXCR, one entry per CDR3 protein. The sample records 300,000 or so distinct CDR3 sequences, 15% to 20% being singletons. Sequenced sample: PBMCs or a T cell subset sorted from them (not recorded which). These receptors came from a man aged 18-30 years who had mild COVID-19 (a few samples of this study predate the infection). Cell type and time point are not known.

This clonotype was counted between two and nine times. This chain joins TRBV20-1 and TRBJ2-5; D uncertain. The V end lost 3 bases, the J end lost 4 bases, and 9 bases lay between the germline ends. Germline V lookup: CDR1 DFQATT, CDR2 SNEGSKA (reference sequence). The CDR3 sequence is 12 residues long. This CDR3 is CSASQSAETQYF. In DNA, the CDR3 is TGCAGTGCTAGCCAGTCCGCAGAGACCCAGTACTTC.

V and J are TRBV2 and TRBJ1-5; TRBD1 matches 7 bases. The germline gives CDR1 SNHLY, CDR2 FYNNEI. V gave up 4 bases and J gave up 5 bases; unmatched junction bases: 5. The CDR3 consists of 14 residues. This CDR3 reads CASSADRWDQPQHF. The CDR3 DNA reads TGTGCCAGCAGTGCGGACAGGTGGGATCAGCCCCAGCATTTT.

The sample holds a few counts of this clonotype. The V gene is TRBV9, the J gene TRBJ2-1; TRBD1 matches 12 bases. Germline-derived CDR1 and CDR2 are SGDLS and YYNGEE. Germline trimming cut 4 bases from V and 8 bases from J; bases unmatched to any gene: 7. This CDR3 has 15 residues. Here the CDR3 reads CASSPRDRGHDEQFF. In nucleotides, the CDR3 is TGTGCCAGCAGCCCCCGGGACAGGGGGCATGATGAGCAGTTCTTC.

The genes are TRBV7-2 and TRBJ1-5; D is perhaps TRBD1 (5 bases). V lost 5 bases, J lost 4 bases, and 9 bases lay in between. The germline V gene has CDR1 SGHTA and CDR2 FQGNSA. This CDR3 region has 13 residues. In DNA form, the CDR3 reads TGTGCCAGCAGCCAGTGGGGGAATCAGCCCCAGCATTTT. Its protein is CASSQWGNQPQHF.